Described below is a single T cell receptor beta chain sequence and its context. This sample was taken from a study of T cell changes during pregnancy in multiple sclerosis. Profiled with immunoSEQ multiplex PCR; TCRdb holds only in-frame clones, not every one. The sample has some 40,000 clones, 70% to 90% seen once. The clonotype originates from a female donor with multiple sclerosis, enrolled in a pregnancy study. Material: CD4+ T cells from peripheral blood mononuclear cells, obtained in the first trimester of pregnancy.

The CDR3 sequence: CASSRRGASGGSDTQYF. DNA for the CDR3: TGTGCCAGCAGCCGGAGGGGGGCTAGCGGGGGGTCAGATACGCAGTATTTT. V gene TRBV7-6 combines with J gene TRBJ2-3; TRBD2 agrees at 11 bases. This CDR3 is built from 17 residues. Losses at the gene ends were 5 bases for V and 4 bases for J; bases not matched to a gene: 11. Germline V lookup: CDR1 SGHVS, CDR2 FNYEAQ.